Below, 9 T cell receptor beta chains from the same sample are listed, as sequenced in a study of response to subunit inactivated influenza vaccine. TCRdb analysed the RT-PCR reads with MiXCR anew, one entry per CDR3 protein. The sample carries a few hundred thousand distinct CDR3 sequences, 21% recorded once. This specimen consisted of PBMCs from blood, obtained less than 22 months after vaccination. These receptor sequences come from a man aged 50 to 75 who received an inactivated influenza vaccine.

This clonotype occurred once. The V call is TRBV12-3 or TRBV12-4, the J call TRBJ1-2; D ambiguous. The CDR3 is 12 amino acids. The V and J ends lost 2 bases and 8 bases respectively, with 9 bases between them. The CDR3 DNA is TGTGCCAGCAGTTTAAGACTGGGCGGCTACACCTTC. Translating it yields CASSLRLGGYTF.

This clonotype was counted between two and nine times. The rearrangement joins TRBV20-1 to TRBJ2-1; the match to TRBD2 covers 10 bases. V lost 8 bases, J lost 6 bases, and 7 bases stayed unmatched. Germline values: CDR1 DFQATT, CDR2 SNEGSKA (reference sequence). The length of the CDR3 is 13 residues. CDR3 residues: CSTGTSAFNEQFF. In DNA form, the CDR3 reads TGCAGTACCGGGACTAGCGCTTTCAATGAGCAGTTCTTC.

This chain links TRBV20-1 with TRBJ1-1, with D perhaps matching TRBD1 (5 bases). V was pared by 5 bases and J by 5 bases, with 9 bases between. The CDR3 runs to 11 residues. CDR1 DFQATT and CDR2 SNEGSKA come from the germline V gene (reference sequence). CDR3 coding DNA: TGCAGTGCTGGGGACGGGACTGAAGCTTTCTTT. This encodes CSAGDGTEAFF.

This clonotype came up a few times. This chain joins TRBV9 and TRBJ1-5; no firm D call. V lost 4 bases and J 7 bases, leaving 12 bases between the germline ends. The CDR3 is 13 residues long. Per the germline V gene, CDR1 is SGDLS and CDR2 is YYNGEE. The CDR3 nucleotides read TGTGCCAGCAGCTTCCAGGACGGACAGCCCCAGCATTTT. Amino acid sequence: CASSFQDGQPQHF.

The chain links TRBV20-1 to TRBJ2-5; D gene uncertain. The ends were cut back, 4 bases at V and 4 bases at J, with 4 bases in the middle. The CDR3 extends over 10 amino acids. Germline V lookup: CDR1 DFQATT, CDR2 SNEGSKA (reference sequence). This chain's CDR3 is CSAIRETQYF. Here the CDR3 DNA reads TGCAGTGCTATTCGAGAGACCCAGTACTTC.

This sequence joins TRBV7-2 and TRBJ2-3, with D hard to call. CDR1 is SGHTA and CDR2 is FQGNSA in the germline V gene. Trimming stripped 1 base from V and 0 bases from J, with 14 bases between. CDR3 size: 17 residues. The CDR3: CASSLVVASRSTDTQYF. CDR3 nucleotide sequence: TGTGCCAGCAGCTTAGTCGTGGCTAGTCGCAGCACAGATACGCAGTATTTT. The variable domain in full, completed from reference TRBV7-2 and TRBJ2-3, reads GAGVSQSPSNKVTEKGKDVELRCDPISGHTALYWYRQSLGQGLEFLIYFQGNSAPDKSGLPSDRFSAERTGGSVSTLTIQRTQQEDSAVYLCASSLVVASRSTDTQYFGPGTRLTVL.

The CDR3 DNA reads TGCAGTGCTGTAAAAGAAGGACACCAGCCCCAGCATTTT. It translates to CSAVKEGHQPQHF. The chain has TRBV20-1 and TRBJ1-5; D might be TRBD1 (5 bases). This CDR3 region has 13 residues. V was pared by 5 bases and J by 7 bases, with 15 bases between. Germline values: CDR1 DFQATT, CDR2 SNEGSKA (reference sequence).

The chain recombines TRBV20-1 with TRBJ2-7; 7 nucleotides match TRBD1. The germline CDR1 and CDR2 sequences are DFQATT and SNEGSKA (reference sequence). The CDR3 spans 12 residues. J was trimmed by 6 bases and V by 3 bases; bases with no gene match: 5. The CDR3 nucleotides read TGCAGTGCTAGCCCACAGGGGAGCGAGCAGTACTTC. Amino acid sequence: CSASPQGSEQYF.

This clonotype was observed a few times. CDR3 sequence (DNA): TGTGCCGGGGGACTCCAAGAGACCCAGTACTTC. Its translation: CAGGLQETQYF. The J gene is TRBJ2-5, the V gene TRBV2; D may be TRBD2 (6 bases). The V end was cut by 11 bases, the J end by 1 base, with 8 bases between. CDR1 is SNHLY, CDR2 FYNNEI, per germline. The CDR3 has 11 residues.